This passage covers 26 T cell receptor beta chains from one sample sequenced in a study of blood T cell repertoires in COVID-19. Repertoires were generated with immunoSEQ multiplex PCR, while TCRdb's copy carries only in-frame clones and drops some. The table includes a few hundred thousand clones, roughly nine tenths detected once. Sequenced: peripheral blood. These receptor sequences come from a man aged 40-55 years with acute or convalescent COVID-19.

The chain is built from TRBV7-2 and TRBJ1-6, with 7 positions matching TRBD1. This CDR3 region has 15 residues. Trimming cost V 5 bases and J 10 bases; bases outside gene matches: 11. The germline V gene has CDR1 SGHTA and CDR2 FQGNSA. The CDR3 region is CASSHPGTVRSPLHF. The CDR3 DNA sequence: TGTGCCAGCAGCCACCCGGGGACAGTCCGATCACCCCTCCACTTT.

This clone was picked up one time. The chain combines TRBV5-6 with TRBJ1-1; no clear D gene. V gave up 1 base and J gave up 2 bases, with 6 bases separating them. The CDR3 spans 13 residues. Germline-derived CDR1 and CDR2 are SGHDT and YYEEEE. CDR3 protein: CASSLRRNTEAFF. In DNA, the CDR3 is TGTGCCAGCAGCTTGCGCAGAAACACTGAAGCTTTCTTT.

The V gene is TRBV7-9, the J gene TRBJ2-2, with 7 bases identical to TRBD2. The CDR3 consists of 19 residues. With V trimmed by 6 bases and J by 6 bases, 22 bases remained unmatched. Germline V gene data show CDR1 as SEHNR and CDR2 as FQNEAQ (reference sequence). Here the CDR3 DNA reads TGTGCCAGCAGGGTACTATCCTCCGGGAGGACCCACGGGGCCGGGGAGCTGTTTTTT. Its protein product is CASRVLSSGRTHGAGELFF.

The chain carries TRBV9 and TRBJ2-1, with D maybe TRBD1 (5 bases). The germline V and J ends were trimmed by 4 bases and 0 bases, with 11 bases remaining between them. CDR1 is SGDLS, CDR2 YYNGEE, per germline. The CDR3 is 15 residues long. The CDR3 loop is CASSPQVNSYNEQFF. CDR3 nucleotide sequence: TGTGCCAGCAGCCCACAGGTAAACTCCTACAATGAGCAGTTCTTC.

The chain carries TRBV27 and TRBJ2-1, with D uncertain. V was shortened by 3 bases and J by 7 bases, with 10 bases between the two germline ends. Germline V gene sequence: CDR1 MNHEY, CDR2 SMNVEV (reference sequence). The CDR3 runs to 13 residues. The DNA for the CDR3 is TGTGCCAGCAGTTTTATTAATATGAATGAGCAGTTCTTC. Amino acids: CASSFINMNEQFF.

The chain is built from TRBV29-1 and TRBJ1-1; D is uncertain. CDR1 and CDR2 from the germline V gene are SQVTM and ANQGSEA. Trimming removed 6 bases from V and 0 bases from J, with 11 bases in between. This CDR3 contains 13 residues. The CDR3 protein is CSVNRVMNTEAFF. CDR3 bases: TGCAGCGTCAACAGAGTCATGAACACTGAAGCTTTCTTT.

J is TRBJ1-2 and V is TRBV7-9; tentative D call: TRBD1 (5 bases). Germline CDR1 is SEHNR and CDR2 is FQNEAQ (reference sequence). V was cut by 5 bases and J by 4 bases, with 14 bases left in between. The CDR3 loop spans 14 amino acids. CDR3 DNA sequence: TGTGCCAGCAGCCGGGGGTCCCTTACCTATGGCTACACCTTC. It specifies CASSRGSLTYGYTF.

CDR3 protein: CASSLSSGANVLTF. CDR3 nucleotide sequence: TGTGCCAGCAGTTTATCTTCTGGGGCCAACGTCCTGACTTTC. This chain joins TRBV28 and TRBJ2-6; D not certain. CDR1 and CDR2 (germline): MDHEN, SYDVKM. The CDR3 covers 14 residues. The V end lost 1 base, the J end lost 1 base, and 2 bases lay between the germline ends. Variable domain in full (rest from reference TRBV28 and TRBJ2-6): DVKVTQSSRYLVKRTGEKVFLECVQDMDHENMFWYRQDPGLGLRLIYFSYDVKMKEKGDIPEGYSVSREKKERFSLILESASTNQTSMYLCASSLSSGANVLTFGAGSRLTVL.

The rearrangement joins TRBV7-8 to TRBJ1-3, with D hard to call. The CDR3 contains 14 residues. The germline V gene encodes CDR1 SGHVS and CDR2 FQNEAQ. Trimming removed 2 bases from V and 4 bases from J, with 9 bases in between. The CDR3 loop reads CASSLRGVGNTIYF. In nucleotides, the CDR3 is TGTGCCAGCAGCTTACGCGGGGTAGGAAACACCATATATTTT.

V usage is TRBV5-6 and J usage is TRBJ1-1; D perhaps matches TRBD1 (6 bases). The CDR3 consists of 18 residues. Germline V gives CDR1 SGHDT, CDR2 YYEEEE. Deletions cut 0 bases from V and 0 bases from J, with 18 bases between. CDR3 bases: TGTGCCAGCAGCTTGGTAGTTCGGACAGCCCCCCTGAACACTGAAGCTTTCTTT. The encoded protein is CASSLVVRTAPLNTEAFF. The full variable domain, in which reference TRBV5-6 and TRBJ1-1 provide the parts outside the CDR3, is DAGVTQSPTHLIKTRGQQVTLRCSPKSGHDTVSWYQQALGQGPQFIFQYYEEEERQRGNFPDRFSGHQFPNYSSELNVNALLLGDSALYLCASSLVVRTAPLNTEAFFGQGTRLTVV.

In DNA, the CDR3 is TGTGCCAGCAGCAAGGGGCGGACAGGCCCCTCCGGGGCCAACGTCCTGACTTTC. Its translation is CASSKGRTGPSGANVLTF. This rearrangement joins TRBV21-1 to TRBJ2-6; TRBD1, the table's D call, was not compared with the DNA. TRBV21-1 represents a pseudogene. This CDR3 comprises 18 residues.

V is TRBV6-5 and J is TRBJ2-1, with TRBD2 matching 11 bases. This CDR3 region has 15 residues. Germline loops: CDR1 MNHEY, CDR2 SVGAGI. V trimming: 3 bases; J trimming: 6 bases; junction bases outside the gene matches: 4. The CDR3 here is CASSYGLAGGNEQFF. CDR3 DNA: TGTGCCAGCAGTTATGGGCTAGCGGGGGGCAATGAGCAGTTCTTC.

The rearrangement joins TRBV5-1 to TRBJ1-5, with unresolved D. There are 16 residues in the CDR3. V shed 0 bases and J shed 1 base, with 11 bases lying between them. CDR1 and CDR2 (germline): SGHRS, YFSETQ. CDR3 residues: CASSLDGRRSNQPQHF. DNA of the CDR3: TGCGCCAGCAGCTTGGACGGCAGGAGGAGCAATCAGCCCCAGCATTTT.

The rearrangement links TRBV7-9 to TRBJ2-2; D possibly corresponds to TRBD1 (6 bases). CDR1 is SEHNR and CDR2 is FQNEAQ in the germline V gene (reference sequence). V lost 9 bases and J lost 2, with 10 bases in between. The CDR3 loop spans 13 amino acids. DNA for the CDR3: TGTGCCAGGGACAGAGGAAACACCGGGGAGCTGTTTTTT. Its translation: CARDRGNTGELFF.

The chain recombines TRBV5-1 with TRBJ1-3, with a weak D call TRBD1 (5 bases). CDR1 SGHRS and CDR2 YFSETQ come from the germline V gene. The CDR3 extends over 14 amino acids. Trimming took off 5 bases at V and 2 bases at J, with 11 bases between the two ends. The chain's CDR3 is CASREGTAGNTIYF. CDR3 nucleotide sequence: TGCGCCAGCAGGGAGGGGACCGCTGGAAACACCATATATTTT.

V and J are TRBV14 and TRBJ2-3; tentative D call: TRBD1 (5 bases). Trimming removed 3 bases at V and 4 bases at J, with 11 bases between. This CDR3 spans 14 amino acids. Looked up from germline, CDR1 is SGHDN and CDR2 is FVKESK. In DNA form, the CDR3 reads TGTGCCAGCAGCCAGGATCTAGGGGCAGATACGCAGTATTTT. Its translation is CASSQDLGADTQYF.

The chain's CDR3 is CASSPWDKGNTEAFF. The CDR3, as DNA: TGTGCCAGCAGCCCGTGGGACAAGGGGAACACTGAAGCTTTCTTT. The chain combines TRBV5-6 with TRBJ1-1; possible D gene TRBD1, 6 bases. V was shortened by 4 bases and J by 1 base, with 14 bases between the two germline ends. Germline assignment: CDR1 SGHDT and CDR2 YYEEEE. There are 15 residues in the CDR3.

This chain uses TRBV4-1 with TRBJ1-5, with TRBD1 identical over 8 bases. V shed 4 bases, J shed 3 bases, and the junction held 5 bases outside the gene matches. The CDR3 loop spans 15 amino acids. The V gene's germline CDR1 is MGHRA and CDR2 YSYEKL. The CDR3 loop reads CASSRQDRDNQPQHF. Written as DNA, the CDR3 is TGCGCCAGCAGCCGGCAGGACAGGGACAATCAGCCCCAGCATTTT.

V and J are TRBV5-4 and TRBJ1-1; D is possibly TRBD1 (6 bases). The V end lost 2 bases, the J end lost 3 bases, and 8 bases lay between the germline ends. The germline V gene has CDR1 SGHNT and CDR2 YYREEE (reference sequence). The CDR3 contains 13 residues. This chain's CDR3 is CASSLQGDTEAFF. For the CDR3, the DNA is TGTGCCAGCAGCTTACAGGGAGACACTGAAGCTTTCTTT.

The genes are TRBV11-2 and TRBJ1-4, with 8 bases fitting TRBD1. Germline assignment: CDR1 SGHAT and CDR2 FQNNGV. Trimming removed 0 bases from V and 11 bases from J; junction bases left unmatched: 11. The CDR3 loop spans 16 amino acids. The CDR3 region has the DNA TGTGCCAGCAGCTTAGATAGGGGGACAGGTACGGCGAAACTGTTTTTT. Protein product: CASSLDRGTGTAKLFF. The full variable domain, completed using reference TRBV11-2 and TRBJ1-4, is EAGVAQSPRYKIIEKRQSVAFWCNPISGHATLYWYQQILGQGPKLLIQFQNNGVVDDSQLPKDRFSAERLKGVDSTLKIQPAKLEDSAVYLCASSLDRGTGTAKLFFGSGTQLSVL.

The chain has TRBV10-3 and TRBJ2-4, with 10 nucleotides matching TRBD1. The V and J ends lost 0 bases and 1 base, in that order; junction bases with no gene match: 3. This CDR3 is built from 17 residues. Germline values: CDR1 ENHRY, CDR2 SYGVKD. CDR3 residues: CAISESMGQGAKNIQYF. Here the CDR3 DNA reads TGTGCCATCAGTGAGTCGATGGGACAGGGGGCCAAAAACATTCAGTACTTC.

CDR3: CASSLDRVGNGSPLHF. The CDR3, as DNA: TGCGCCAGCAGCCTCGACAGGGTCGGTAATGGTTCACCCCTCCACTTT. This chain uses TRBV5-1 with TRBJ1-6; 7 bases align to TRBD1. CDR1 and CDR2 from the germline V gene are SGHRS and YFSETQ. Losses at the gene ends were 4 bases for V and 9 bases for J; bases not matched to a gene: 13. CDR3 size: 16 residues.

V usage is TRBV7-2 and J usage is TRBJ2-1; 10 nucleotides align to TRBD1. V shed 3 bases and J 7 bases; nucleotides not matched to a gene: 3. CDR1 and CDR2 from the germline V gene are SGHTA and FQGNSA. There are 14 residues in the CDR3. The CDR3 spells CASSLDRGDNEQFF. CDR3 coding DNA: TGTGCCAGCAGCTTGGACAGGGGGGATAATGAGCAGTTCTTC.

As concerns this clone: Other DNA sequences within the sample encode an identical CDR3. V gene TRBV5-1 combines with J gene TRBJ1-1; D call uncertain. Germline loops: CDR1 SGHRS, CDR2 YFSETQ. The CDR3 runs 14 residues. Between the trimmed V and J ends, which lost 0 bases and 0 bases, there was a span of 6 bases. CDR3 DNA sequence: TGCGCCAGCAGCTTGGGGGGAGTGAACACTGAAGCTTTCTTT. Translating gives CASSLGGVNTEAFF. The full variable domain, completed using reference TRBV5-1 and TRBJ1-1, is KAGVTQTPRYLIKTRGQQVTLSCSPISGHRSVSWYQQTPGQGLQFLFEYFSETQRNKGNFPGRFSGRQFSNSRSEMNVSTLELGDSALYLCASSLGGVNTEAFFGQGTRLTVV.

The CDR3 is CASSKNSLTSLNTEAFF. CDR3 in DNA: TGTGCCAGCAGCAAAAACAGCCTCACTTCCTTGAACACTGAAGCTTTCTTT. This chain joins TRBV7-2 and TRBJ1-1; D remains ambiguous. The germline V and J ends were trimmed by 5 bases and 0 bases, with 19 bases remaining between them. This CDR3 spans 17 amino acids. The germline V gene encodes CDR1 SGHTA and CDR2 FQGNSA.

The J gene is TRBJ2-7, the V gene TRBV29-1; D gene uncertain. Germline CDR1 is SQVTM and CDR2 is ANQGSEA. Trimming took 5 bases from V and 2 from J, leaving 10 bases between them. The CDR3 runs 12 residues. The CDR3 loop reads CSVYHETYEQYF. The CDR3 DNA reads as TGCAGCGTTTATCACGAGACCTACGAGCAGTACTTC.